The source of this T cell receptor (beta chain) is a study of T cells in Graves' hyperthyroidism and ophthalmopathy. Study results and limitations: Most clonotypes expanded in thyroid above 0.001 were likewise present in blood.

The CDR3 is 12 amino acids. Between the trimmed V and J ends, which lost 6 bases and 5 bases, there was a span of 10 bases. The V gene's germline CDR1 is SQVTM and CDR2 ANQGSEA. In regard to this clonotype: What it binds is unknown.

Amplification of TCR beta CDR3 regions was performed using RNA transcripts as template. The study used the HTBI primer set for a first-round RT-PCR of the TCR CDR3. Using its own MiXCR run on the multiplex PCR reads, TCRdb lists one record per CDR3 protein. The sample includes over 700,000 distinct CDR3 sequences, approximately 19% of them seen just once. This clonotype originated in a woman aged 50 to 60 with Graves' hyperthyroidism that later progressed to Graves' ophthalmopathy. This chain connects TRBV29-1 to TRBJ2-2, with D possibly TRBD2 on 5 matching bases. Source material: blood. This CDR3 reads CSVYWETGELFF. In DNA form, the CDR3 reads TGCAGCGTGTATTGGGAGACCGGGGAGCTGTTTTTT.